This T cell receptor (beta chain) derives from a study of blood T cell repertoires in COVID-19. Looked up from germline, CDR1 is MDHEN and CDR2 is SYDVKM. This CDR3 is 16 amino acids long. V lost 5 bases and J lost 7; bases outside the gene matches: 14. Clones were read by immunoSEQ multiplex PCR, and TCRdb kept only the in-frame ones, dropping some. The data hold 260,000 or so clones, with around 89% observed a single time. This chain joins TRBV28 and TRBJ1-2, with 9 bases matching TRBD1. The receptor was isolated from a woman aged 40 to 50 with acute COVID-19. The sample was PBMCs or T cells enriched from blood (not recorded which). The CDR3, as DNA: TGTGCCAGCAGTCCTCTCGAGGACAGGGGATTACTTGGCTACACCTTC. This sequence encodes CASSPLEDRGLLGYTF.